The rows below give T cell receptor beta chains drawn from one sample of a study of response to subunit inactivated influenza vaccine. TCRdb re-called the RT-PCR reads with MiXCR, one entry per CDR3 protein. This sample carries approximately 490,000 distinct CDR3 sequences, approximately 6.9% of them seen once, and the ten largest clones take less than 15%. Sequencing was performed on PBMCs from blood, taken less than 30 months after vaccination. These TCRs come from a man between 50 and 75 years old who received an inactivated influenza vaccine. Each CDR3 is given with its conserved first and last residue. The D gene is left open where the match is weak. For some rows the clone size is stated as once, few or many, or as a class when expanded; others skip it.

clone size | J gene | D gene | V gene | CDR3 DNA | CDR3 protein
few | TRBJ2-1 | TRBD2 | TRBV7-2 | TGTGCCAGTCAGCGGGAGCCCTACAATGAGCAGTTCTTC | CASQREPYNEQFF
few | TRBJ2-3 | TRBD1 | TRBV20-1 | TGCAGTGCTAGAGTCCTACGGGGACAGGGGCTTCGAGATACGCAGTATTTT | CSARVLRGQGLRDTQYF
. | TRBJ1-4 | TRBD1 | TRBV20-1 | TGCAGTGCTACAACAAGGACAGGGGGAGGTGAAAAACTGTTTTTT | CSATTRTGGGEKLFF
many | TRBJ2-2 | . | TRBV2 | TGTGCCAGCAGCACAATTCCAACAACCGGGGAGCTGTTTTTT | CASSTIPTTGELFF
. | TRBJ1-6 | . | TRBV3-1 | TGTGCCAGCAGCCAATTATCGGGAATTAATCCCGGGTCCTATAATTCACCCCTCCACTTT | CASSQLSGINPGSYNSPLHF
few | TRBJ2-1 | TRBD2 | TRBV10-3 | TGTGCCATCAGTGAGTCTCCCCGGTTTGGGAGGGATGAGCAGTTCTTC | CAISESPRFGRDEQFF
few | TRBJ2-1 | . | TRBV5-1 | TGCGCCAGCAGCCCCGGGACTTATTACAATGAGCAGTTCTTC | CASSPGTYYNEQFF
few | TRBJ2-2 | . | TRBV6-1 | TGTGCCAGCAGGGAAGGGATAAATGCGAACACCGGGGAGCTGTTTTTT | CASREGINANTGELFF
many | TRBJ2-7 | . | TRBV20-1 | TGCAGTGCTAGCAAGACGGTACCCTACGAGCAGTACTTC | CSASKTVPYEQYF
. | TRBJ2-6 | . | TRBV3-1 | TGTGCCAGCAGCCAAGGACAGACTGGGGCCAACGTCCTGACTTTC | CASSQGQTGANVLTF
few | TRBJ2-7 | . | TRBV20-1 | TGCAGTGCTAGGGGATTAAACATCTACGAGCAGTACTTC | CSARGLNIYEQYF
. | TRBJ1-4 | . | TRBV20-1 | TGCAGTGCTGGCCCCCCGGGGGCAACTAATGAAAAACTGTTTTTT | CSAGPPGATNEKLFF
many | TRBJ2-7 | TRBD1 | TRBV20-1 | TGCAGTGCCAGACAGGGTTTCAGCTCCTACGAGCAGTACTTC | CSARQGFSSYEQYF
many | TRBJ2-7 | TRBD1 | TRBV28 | TGTGCCAGCAGCAGAACAGGGGGACGCTACGAGCAGTACTTC | CASSRTGGRYEQYF
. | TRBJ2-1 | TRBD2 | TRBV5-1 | TGCGCCAGCAGCGTTAGCGGGGGGGCCGTTATTGAGCAGTTCTTC | CASSVSGGAVIEQFF
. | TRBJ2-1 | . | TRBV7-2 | TGTGCCAGCAGCTTAGCGGGGTTGGAAAACAATGAGCAGTTCTTC | CASSLAGLENNEQFF
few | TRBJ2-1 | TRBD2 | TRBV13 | TGTGCCAGCAGCTCCCCACCCGGGACTAGCCTCAATGAGCAGTTCTTC | CASSSPPGTSLNEQFF
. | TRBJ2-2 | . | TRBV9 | TGTGCCAGCACCGGAAGGGGGTTGGGCACCGGGGAGCTGTTTTTT | CASTGRGLGTGELFF
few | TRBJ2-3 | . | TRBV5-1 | TGCGCCAGCAGCTTTTACGAGGTCACAGATACGCAGTATTTT | CASSFYEVTDTQYF
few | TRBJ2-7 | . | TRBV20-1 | TGCAGTGCTAGAGAGAGGGCCTACGAGCAGTACTTC | CSARERAYEQYF
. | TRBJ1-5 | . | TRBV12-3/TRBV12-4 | TGTGCCACCAACAGGGTCGGCCAGCCCCAGCATTTT | CATNRVGQPQHF
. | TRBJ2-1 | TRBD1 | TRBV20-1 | TGCAGTGCTAGTGGGACAGGGGGGATGGACAATGAGCAGTTCTTC | CSASGTGGMDNEQFF
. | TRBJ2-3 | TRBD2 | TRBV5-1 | TGCGCCAGCAGCTTGACCGGAACAGCGGGGGCAGATACGCAGTATTTT | CASSLTGTAGADTQYF
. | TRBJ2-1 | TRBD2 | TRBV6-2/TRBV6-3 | TGTGCCAGCAGTAAGGCTAGCGGGGGGGCCCGTGAGCAGTTCTTC | CASSKASGGAREQFF
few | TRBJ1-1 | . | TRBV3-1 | TGTGCCAGCAGCCAAGACGGCATCAGGGCTTTCTTT | CASSQDGIRAFF
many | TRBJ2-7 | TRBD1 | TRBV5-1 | TGCGCCAGCAGCTCGACAGGGTCCTACGAGCAGTACTTC | CASSSTGSYEQYF
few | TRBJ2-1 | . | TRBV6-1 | TGTGCCAGCAGTGAAGCAGCCAACCCGTCCTACAATGAGCAGTTCTTC | CASSEAANPSYNEQFF
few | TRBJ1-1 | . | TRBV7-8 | TGTGCCAGCAGCCCGCCCCTTCCAGGGGCGGACACTGAAGCTTTCTTT | CASSPPLPGADTEAFF
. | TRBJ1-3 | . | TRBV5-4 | TGTGCCAGCAGCGGCAAGGGCTCTGGAAACACCATATATTTT | CASSGKGSGNTIYF
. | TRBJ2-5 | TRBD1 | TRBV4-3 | TGCGCCAGCAGCCAAACGACAGGGGGCTGGGAGACCCAGTACTTC | CASSQTTGGWETQYF
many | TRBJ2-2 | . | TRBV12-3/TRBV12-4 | TGTGCCAGCAGTTTGTGGACACCGAACACCGGGGAGCTGTTTTTT | CASSLWTPNTGELFF
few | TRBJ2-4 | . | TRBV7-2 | TGTGCCAGCAGCTTAGTTGAGGTGGGCATTCAGTACTTC | CASSLVEVGIQYF
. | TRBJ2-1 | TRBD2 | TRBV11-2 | TGTGCCAGCAATCCGGGACTAGCGGGATATGAGCAGTTCTTC | CASNPGLAGYEQFF
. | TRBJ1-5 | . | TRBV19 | TGTGCCAGTAGCGTGCCAAAGATAGCATATCAGCCCCAGCATTTT | CASSVPKIAYQPQHF
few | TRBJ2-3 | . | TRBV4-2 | TGTGCCAGCAGCCAAGGCGTGGATAGCTTAGATACGCAGTATTTT | CASSQGVDSLDTQYF
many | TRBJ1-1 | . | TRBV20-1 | TGCAGTGCTAGTCAGACTGAAGCTTTCTTT | CSASQTEAFF
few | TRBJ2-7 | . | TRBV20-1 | TGCAGTGGCGGGGTGGGCGGAAAGGGCTACGAGCAGTACTTC | CSGGVGGKGYEQYF
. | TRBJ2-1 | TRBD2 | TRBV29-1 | TGCAGCGTCGGAGGGGGACTAGCGGGACGCAATGAGCAGTTCTTC | CSVGGGLAGRNEQFF
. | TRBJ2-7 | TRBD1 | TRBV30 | TGTGCCTGGAGTGGGCGGGACAGGGGGTTTCGCGAGCAGTACTTC | CAWSGRDRGFREQYF
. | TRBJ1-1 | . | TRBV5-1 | TGCGCCAGCAGCTTAGGATTTCCTTTACACAGTAACACTGAAGCTTTCTTT | CASSLGFPLHSNTEAFF
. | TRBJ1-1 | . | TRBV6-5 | TGTGCCAGCAGCTTAAGGCGGCTCTATATGAACACTGAAGCTTTCTTT | CASSLRRLYMNTEAFF
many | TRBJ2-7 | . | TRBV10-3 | TGTGCCATCAGTGATGTTGTTGAGCAGTACTTC | CAISDVVEQYF
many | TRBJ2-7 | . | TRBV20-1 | TGCAGTGCTCGGGGCCTATTAGGCGAGCAGTACTTC | CSARGLLGEQYF
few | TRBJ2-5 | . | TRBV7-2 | TGTGCCAGCAGTTACACAGGGTTTGGGGAGACCCAGTACTTC | CASSYTGFGETQYF
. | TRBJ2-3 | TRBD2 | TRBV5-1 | TGCGCCAGCGGTTATGCCGGGACTAGCGGGGGGGCTACAGATACGCAGTATTTT | CASGYAGTSGGATDTQYF
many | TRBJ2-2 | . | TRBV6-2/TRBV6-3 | TGTGCCAGCAGTTACACGGGGGTCGGGGAGCTGTTTTTT | CASSYTGVGELFF
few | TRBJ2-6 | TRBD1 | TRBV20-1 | TGCAGTGCTAGGTTGGACAGGACCTCTGGGGCCAACGTCCTGACTTTC | CSARLDRTSGANVLTF
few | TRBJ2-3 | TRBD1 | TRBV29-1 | TGCAGCGGCCGGACAGGGGGCAAGGATACGCAGTATTTT | CSGRTGGKDTQYF
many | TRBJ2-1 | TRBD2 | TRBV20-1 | TGCAGTGCTAGTACACCGGGACTAGCGGGACTTTTTCACAATGAGCAGTTCTTC | CSASTPGLAGLFHNEQFF
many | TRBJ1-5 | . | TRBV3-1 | TGTGCCAGCAGCCTCGATTCCTCACGTCAGCCCCAGCATTTT | CASSLDSSRQPQHF
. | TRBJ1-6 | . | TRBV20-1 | TGCAGTGCTAGTCTTAAAGCAAATTCACCCCTCCACTTT | CSASLKANSPLHF
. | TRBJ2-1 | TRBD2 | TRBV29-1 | TGCAGCGTTCTTGGGGGGGGAAGCTCCTACAATGAGCAGTTCTTC | CSVLGGGSSYNEQFF